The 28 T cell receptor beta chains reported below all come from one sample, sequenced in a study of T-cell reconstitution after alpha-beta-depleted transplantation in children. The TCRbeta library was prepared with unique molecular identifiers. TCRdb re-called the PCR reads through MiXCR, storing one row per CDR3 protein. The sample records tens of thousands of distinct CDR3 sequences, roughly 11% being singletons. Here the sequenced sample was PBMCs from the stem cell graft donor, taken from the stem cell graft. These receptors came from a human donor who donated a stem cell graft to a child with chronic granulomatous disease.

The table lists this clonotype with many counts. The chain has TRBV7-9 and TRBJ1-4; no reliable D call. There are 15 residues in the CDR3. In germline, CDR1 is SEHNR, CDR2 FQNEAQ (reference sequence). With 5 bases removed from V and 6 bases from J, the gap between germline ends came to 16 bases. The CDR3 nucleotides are TGTGCCAGCAGCGTCCAGGTGACCAGGCATGAAAAACTGTTTTTT. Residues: CASSVQVTRHEKLFF.

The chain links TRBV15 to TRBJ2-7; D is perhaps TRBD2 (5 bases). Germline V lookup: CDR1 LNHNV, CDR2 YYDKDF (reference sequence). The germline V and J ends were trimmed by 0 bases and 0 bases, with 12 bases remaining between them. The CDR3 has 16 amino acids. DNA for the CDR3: TGTGCCACCAGCAGAGATCGGGGATGGAGCTCCTACGAGCAGTACTTC. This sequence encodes CATSRDRGWSSYEQYF.

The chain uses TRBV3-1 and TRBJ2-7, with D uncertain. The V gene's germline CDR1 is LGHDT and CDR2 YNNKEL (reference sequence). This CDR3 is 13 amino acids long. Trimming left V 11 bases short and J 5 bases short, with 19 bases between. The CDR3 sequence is CAFSNSPRNEQYF. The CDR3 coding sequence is TGTGCCTTCAGTAATTCCCCTAGGAACGAGCAGTACTTC.

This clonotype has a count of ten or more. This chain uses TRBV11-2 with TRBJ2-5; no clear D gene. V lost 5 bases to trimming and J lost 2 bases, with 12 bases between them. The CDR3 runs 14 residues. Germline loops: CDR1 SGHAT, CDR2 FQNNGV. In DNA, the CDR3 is TGTGCCAGCAGCCCAATCCGAGATCAAGAGACCCAGTACTTC. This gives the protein CASSPIRDQETQYF.

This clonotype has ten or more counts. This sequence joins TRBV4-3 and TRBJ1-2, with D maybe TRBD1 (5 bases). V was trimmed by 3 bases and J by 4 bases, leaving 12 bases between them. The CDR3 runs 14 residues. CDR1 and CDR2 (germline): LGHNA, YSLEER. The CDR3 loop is CASSQLRGLYGYTF. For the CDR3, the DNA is TGCGCCAGCAGCCAGCTACGGGGCCTCTATGGCTACACCTTC.

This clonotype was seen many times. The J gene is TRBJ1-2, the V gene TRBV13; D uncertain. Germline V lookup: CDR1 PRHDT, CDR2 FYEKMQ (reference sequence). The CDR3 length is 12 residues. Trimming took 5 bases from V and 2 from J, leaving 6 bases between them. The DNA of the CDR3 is TGTGCCAGCAGCATGGGGAACTATGGCTACACCTTC. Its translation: CASSMGNYGYTF.

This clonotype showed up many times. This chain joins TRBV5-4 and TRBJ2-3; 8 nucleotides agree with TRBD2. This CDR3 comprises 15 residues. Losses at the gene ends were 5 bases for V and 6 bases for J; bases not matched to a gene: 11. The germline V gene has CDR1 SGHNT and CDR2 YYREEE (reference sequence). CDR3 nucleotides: TGTGCCAGCAGTCGACCGGGACTAGTAACCGATACGCAGTATTTT. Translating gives CASSRPGLVTDTQYF.

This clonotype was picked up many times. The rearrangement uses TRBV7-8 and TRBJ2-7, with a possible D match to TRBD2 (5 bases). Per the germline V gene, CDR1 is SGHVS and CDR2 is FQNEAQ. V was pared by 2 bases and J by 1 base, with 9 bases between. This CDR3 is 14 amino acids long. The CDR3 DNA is TGTGCCAGCAGCTTACCGGGGTTTTCCTACGAGCAGTACTTC. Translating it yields CASSLPGFSYEQYF. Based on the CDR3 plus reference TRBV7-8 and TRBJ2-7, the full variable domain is GAGVSQSPRYKVAKRGQDVALRCDPISGHVSLFWYQQALGQGPEFLTYFQNEAQLDKSGLPSDRFFAERPEGSVSTLKIQRTQQEDSAVYLCASSLPGFSYEQYFGPGTRLTVT.

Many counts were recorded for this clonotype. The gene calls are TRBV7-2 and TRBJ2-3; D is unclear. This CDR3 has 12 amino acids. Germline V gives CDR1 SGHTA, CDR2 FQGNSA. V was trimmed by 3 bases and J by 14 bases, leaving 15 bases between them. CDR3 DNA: TGTGCCAGCAGCTTCCGCCAACCCCGTCTGTATTTT. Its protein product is CASSFRQPRLYF.

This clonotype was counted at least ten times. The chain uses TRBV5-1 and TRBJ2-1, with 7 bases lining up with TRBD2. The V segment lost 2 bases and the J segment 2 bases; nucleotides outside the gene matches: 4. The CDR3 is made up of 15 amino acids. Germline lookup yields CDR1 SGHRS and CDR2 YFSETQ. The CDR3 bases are TGCGCCAGCAGCTTAGGGGACTACGCCTACAATGAGCAGTTCTTC. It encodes CASSLGDYAYNEQFF.

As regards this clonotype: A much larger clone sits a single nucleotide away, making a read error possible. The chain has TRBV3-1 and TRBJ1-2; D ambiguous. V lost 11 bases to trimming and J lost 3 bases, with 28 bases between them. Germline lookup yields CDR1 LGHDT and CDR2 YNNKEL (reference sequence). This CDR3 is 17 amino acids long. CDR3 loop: CACTPSSRTALDYGYTF. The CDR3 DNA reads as TGTGCCTGCACCCCCTCTTCCAGGACGGCCCTTGACTATGGCTACACCTTC.

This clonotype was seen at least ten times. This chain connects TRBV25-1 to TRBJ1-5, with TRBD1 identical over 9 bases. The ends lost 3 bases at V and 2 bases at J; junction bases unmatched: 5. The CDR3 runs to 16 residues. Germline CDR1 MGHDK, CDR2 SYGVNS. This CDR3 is CASSDDGDRGNQPQHF. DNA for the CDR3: TGTGCCAGCAGTGATGATGGGGACAGGGGCAATCAGCCCCAGCATTTT.

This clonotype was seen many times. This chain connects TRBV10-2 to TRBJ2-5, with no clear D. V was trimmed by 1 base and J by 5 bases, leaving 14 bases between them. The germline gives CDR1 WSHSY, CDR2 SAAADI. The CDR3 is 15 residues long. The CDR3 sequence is CASSEWTGSEETQYF. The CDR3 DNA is TGCGCCAGCAGTGAGTGGACCGGCAGCGAGGAGACCCAGTACTTC.

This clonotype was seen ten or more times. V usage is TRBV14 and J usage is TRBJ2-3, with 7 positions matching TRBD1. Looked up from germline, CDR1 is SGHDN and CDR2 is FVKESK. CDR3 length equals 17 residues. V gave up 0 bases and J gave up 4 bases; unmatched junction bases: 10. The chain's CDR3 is CASSQDLGRGIADTQYF. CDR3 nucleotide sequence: TGTGCCAGCAGCCAAGATCTGGGCAGGGGGATCGCAGATACGCAGTATTTT.

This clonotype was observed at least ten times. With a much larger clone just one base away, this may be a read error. The DNA for the CDR3 is TGCAGTGCTGCTTGGCCGGGTTTGAGAAACAGTCAGTACTTC. Translated: CSAAWPGLRNSQYF. This chain uses TRBV20-1 with TRBJ2-4; D gene unclear. This CDR3 contains 14 residues. The V gene's germline CDR1 is DFQATT and CDR2 SNEGSKA (reference sequence).

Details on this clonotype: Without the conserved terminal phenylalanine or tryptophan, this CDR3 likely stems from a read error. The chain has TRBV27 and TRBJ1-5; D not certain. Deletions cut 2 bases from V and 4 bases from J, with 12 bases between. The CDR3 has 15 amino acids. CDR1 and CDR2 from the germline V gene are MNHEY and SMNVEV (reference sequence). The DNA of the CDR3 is TGTGCCAGCAGTTTAATGAGGACGGCGAATCAGCCCCAGCATTTG. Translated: CASSLMRTANQPQHL.

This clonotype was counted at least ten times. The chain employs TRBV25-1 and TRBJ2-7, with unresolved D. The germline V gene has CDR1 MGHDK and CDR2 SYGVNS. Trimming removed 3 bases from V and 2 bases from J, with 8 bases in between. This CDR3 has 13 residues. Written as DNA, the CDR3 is TGTGCCAGCAGTGAGGCAGTTGCCTACGAGCAGTACTTC. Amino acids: CASSEAVAYEQYF.

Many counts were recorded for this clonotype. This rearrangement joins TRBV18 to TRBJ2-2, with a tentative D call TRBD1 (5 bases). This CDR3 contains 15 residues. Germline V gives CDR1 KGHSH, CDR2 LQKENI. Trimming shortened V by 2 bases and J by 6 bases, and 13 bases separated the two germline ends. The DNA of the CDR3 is TGTGCCAGCTCACCAAGACAAGCAGGGTCCGGGGAGCTGTTTTTT. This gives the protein CASSPRQAGSGELFF.

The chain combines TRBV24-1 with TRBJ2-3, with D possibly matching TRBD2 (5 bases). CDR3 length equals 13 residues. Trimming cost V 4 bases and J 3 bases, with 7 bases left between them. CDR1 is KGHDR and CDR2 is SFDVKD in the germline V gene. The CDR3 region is CATSEKRTDTQYF. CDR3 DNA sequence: TGTGCCACCAGTGAAAAGCGGACAGATACGCAGTATTTT.

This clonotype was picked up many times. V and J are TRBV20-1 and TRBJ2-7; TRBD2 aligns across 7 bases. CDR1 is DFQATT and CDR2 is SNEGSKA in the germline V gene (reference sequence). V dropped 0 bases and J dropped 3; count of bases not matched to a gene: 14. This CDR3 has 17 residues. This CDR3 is CSARDPLARGFFYEQYF. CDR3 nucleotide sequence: TGCAGTGCTAGAGATCCACTAGCGAGAGGCTTCTTCTACGAGCAGTACTTC.

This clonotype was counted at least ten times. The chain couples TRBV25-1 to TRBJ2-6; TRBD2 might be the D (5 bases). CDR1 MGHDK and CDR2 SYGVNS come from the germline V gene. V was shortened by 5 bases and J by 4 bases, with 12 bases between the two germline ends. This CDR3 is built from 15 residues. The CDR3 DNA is TGTGCCAGCAGTCACACGGGGTTCGGGGCCAACGTCCTGACTTTC. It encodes CASSHTGFGANVLTF.

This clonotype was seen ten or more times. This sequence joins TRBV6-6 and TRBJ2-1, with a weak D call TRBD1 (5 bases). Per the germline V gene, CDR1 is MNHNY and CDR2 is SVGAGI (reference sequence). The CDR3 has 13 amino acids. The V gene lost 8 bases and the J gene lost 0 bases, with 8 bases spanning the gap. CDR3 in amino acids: CASVRDSYNEQFF. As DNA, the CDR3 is TGTGCCAGCGTCAGGGACTCCTACAATGAGCAGTTCTTC.

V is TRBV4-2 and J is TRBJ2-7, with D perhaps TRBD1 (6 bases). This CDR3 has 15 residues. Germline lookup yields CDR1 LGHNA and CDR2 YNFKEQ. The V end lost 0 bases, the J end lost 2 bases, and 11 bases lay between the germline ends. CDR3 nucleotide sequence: TGTGCCAGCAGCCAAGAACAGGGTTCGGCCTACGAGCAGTACTTC. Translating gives CASSQEQGSAYEQYF.

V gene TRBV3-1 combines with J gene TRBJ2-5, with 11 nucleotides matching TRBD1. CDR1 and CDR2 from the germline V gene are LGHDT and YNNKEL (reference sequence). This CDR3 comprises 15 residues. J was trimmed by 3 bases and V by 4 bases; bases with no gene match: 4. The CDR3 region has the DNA TGTGCCAGCAGCCCTGGGGACAGGGGGAAAGAGACCCAGTACTTC. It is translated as CASSPGDRGKETQYF.

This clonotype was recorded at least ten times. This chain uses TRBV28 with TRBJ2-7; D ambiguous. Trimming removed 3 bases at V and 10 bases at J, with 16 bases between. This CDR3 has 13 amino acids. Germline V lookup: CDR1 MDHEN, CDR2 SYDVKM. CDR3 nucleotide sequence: TGTGCCAGCAGTTTGCCGGTCAGCTCGGTTCAGTACTTC. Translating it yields CASSLPVSSVQYF.

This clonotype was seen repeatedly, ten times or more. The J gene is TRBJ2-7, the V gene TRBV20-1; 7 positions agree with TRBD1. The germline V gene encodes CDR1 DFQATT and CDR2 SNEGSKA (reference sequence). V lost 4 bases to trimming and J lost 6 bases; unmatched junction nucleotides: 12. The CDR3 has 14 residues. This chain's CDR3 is CSAKRGPPESEQYF. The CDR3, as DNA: TGCAGTGCTAAAAGGGGGCCCCCAGAAAGCGAGCAGTACTTC.

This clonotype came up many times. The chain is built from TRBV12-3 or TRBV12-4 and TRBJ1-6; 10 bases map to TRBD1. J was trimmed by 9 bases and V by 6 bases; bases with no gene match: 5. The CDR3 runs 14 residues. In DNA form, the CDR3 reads TGTGCCAGCAGCTTGGGACAGGGGTTTTCACCCCTCCACTTT. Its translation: CASSLGQGFSPLHF.

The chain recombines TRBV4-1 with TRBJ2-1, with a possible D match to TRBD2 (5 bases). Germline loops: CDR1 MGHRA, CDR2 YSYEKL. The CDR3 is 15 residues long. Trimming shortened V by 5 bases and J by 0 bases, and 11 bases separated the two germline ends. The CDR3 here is CASSFIASSYNEQFF. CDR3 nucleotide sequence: TGCGCCAGCAGCTTTATAGCGAGCTCCTACAATGAGCAGTTCTTC.